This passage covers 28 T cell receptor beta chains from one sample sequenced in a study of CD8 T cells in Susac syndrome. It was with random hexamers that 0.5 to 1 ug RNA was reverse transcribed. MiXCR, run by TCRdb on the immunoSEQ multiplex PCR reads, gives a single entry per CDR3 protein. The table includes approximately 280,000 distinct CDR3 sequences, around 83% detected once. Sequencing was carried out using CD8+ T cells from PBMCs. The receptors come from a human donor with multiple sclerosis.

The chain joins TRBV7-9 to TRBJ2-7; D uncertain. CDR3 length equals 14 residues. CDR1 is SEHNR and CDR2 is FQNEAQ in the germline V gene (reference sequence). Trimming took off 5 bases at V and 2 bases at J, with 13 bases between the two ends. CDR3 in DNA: TGTGCCAGCAGCCCCCGAAGTTCCGCCTACGAGCAGTACTTC. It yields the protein CASSPRSSAYEQYF.

CDR3 in amino acids: CASSLSSSGFQPQHF. In nucleotides, the CDR3 is TGTGCCAGCAGCTTAAGCTCCAGTGGCTTTCAGCCCCAGCATTTT. The gene calls are TRBV7-9 and TRBJ1-5; the D is unclear. There are 15 residues in the CDR3. Germline CDR1 reads SEHNR; CDR2 reads FQNEAQ (reference sequence). Trimming removed 2 bases from V and 6 bases from J, with 14 bases in between.

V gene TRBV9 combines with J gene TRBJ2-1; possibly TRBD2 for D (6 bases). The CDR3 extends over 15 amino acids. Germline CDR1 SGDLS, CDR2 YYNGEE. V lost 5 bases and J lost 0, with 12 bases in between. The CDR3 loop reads CASSSGRSSYNEQFF. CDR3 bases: TGTGCCAGCAGTTCCGGGAGAAGCTCCTACAATGAGCAGTTCTTC. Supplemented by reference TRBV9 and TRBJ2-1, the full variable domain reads DSGVTQTPKHLITATGQRVTLRCSPRSGDLSVYWYQQSLDQGLQFLIQYYNGEERAKGNILERFSAQQFPDLHSELNLSSLELGDSALYFCASSSGRSSYNEQFFGPGTRLTVL.

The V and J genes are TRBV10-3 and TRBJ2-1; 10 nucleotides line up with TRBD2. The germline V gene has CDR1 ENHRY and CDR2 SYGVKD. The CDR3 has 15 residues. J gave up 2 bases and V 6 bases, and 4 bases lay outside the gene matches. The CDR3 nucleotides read TGTGCCATCAGACCAGCGGGAGGGACCTACAATGAGCAGTTCTTC. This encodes CAIRPAGGTYNEQFF.

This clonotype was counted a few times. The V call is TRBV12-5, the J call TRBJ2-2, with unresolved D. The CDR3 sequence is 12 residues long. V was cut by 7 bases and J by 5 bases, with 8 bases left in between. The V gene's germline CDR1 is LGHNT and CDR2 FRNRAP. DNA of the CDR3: TGTGCTAGTGCCCACGGGACCGGGGAGCTGTTTTTT. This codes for CASAHGTGELFF. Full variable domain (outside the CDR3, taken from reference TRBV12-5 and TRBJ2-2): DARVTQTPRHKVTEMGQEVTMRCQPILGHNTVFWYRQTMMQGLELLAYFRNRAPLDDSGMPKDRFSAEMPDATLATLKIQPSEPRDSAVYFCASAHGTGELFFGEGSRLTVL.

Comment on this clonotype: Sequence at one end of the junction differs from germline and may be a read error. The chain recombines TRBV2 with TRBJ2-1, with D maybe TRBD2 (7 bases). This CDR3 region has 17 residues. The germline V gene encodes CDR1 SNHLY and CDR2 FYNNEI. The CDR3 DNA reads TGTGCCAGCAGTGAAGCCCGCGGGAGCGGTGGGGGCAATGAGCGGTTCTTC. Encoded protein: CASSEARGSGGGNERFF.

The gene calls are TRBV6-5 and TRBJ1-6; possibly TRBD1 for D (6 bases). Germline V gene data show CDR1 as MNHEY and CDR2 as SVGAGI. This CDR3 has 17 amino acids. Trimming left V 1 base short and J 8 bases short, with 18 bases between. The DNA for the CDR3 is TGTGCCAGCAGTTACTATCGCCCAGGGGCCGAGGATTCACCCCTCCACTTT. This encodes CASSYYRPGAEDSPLHF.

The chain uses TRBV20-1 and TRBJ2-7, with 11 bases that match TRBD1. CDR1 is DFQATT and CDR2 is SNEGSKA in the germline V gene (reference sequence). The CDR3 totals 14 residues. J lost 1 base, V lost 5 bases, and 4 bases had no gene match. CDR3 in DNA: TGCAGTGCTCCCGGACAGGGGGCTTCCTACGAGCAGTACTTC. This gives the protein CSAPGQGASYEQYF.

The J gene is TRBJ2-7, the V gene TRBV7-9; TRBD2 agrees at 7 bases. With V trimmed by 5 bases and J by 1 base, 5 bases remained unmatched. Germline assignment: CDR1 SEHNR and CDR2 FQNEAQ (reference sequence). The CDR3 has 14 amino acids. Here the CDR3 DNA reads TGTGCCAGCAGCCCCCTAGCGGATTCCTACGAGCAGTACTTC. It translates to CASSPLADSYEQYF. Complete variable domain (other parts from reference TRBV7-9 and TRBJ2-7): DTGVSQNPRHKITKRGQNVTFRCDPISEHNRLYWYRQTLGQGPEFLTYFQNEAQLEKSRLLSDRFSAERPKGSFSTLEIQRTEQGDSAMYLCASSPLADSYEQYFGPGTRLTVT.

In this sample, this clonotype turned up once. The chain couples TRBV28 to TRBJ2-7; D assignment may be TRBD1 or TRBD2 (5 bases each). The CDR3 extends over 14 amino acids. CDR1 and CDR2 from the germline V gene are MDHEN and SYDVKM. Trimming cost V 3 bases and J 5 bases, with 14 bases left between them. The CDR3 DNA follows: TGTGCCAGCAGTTTGCGGGCAGGGATAAACGAGCAGTACTTC. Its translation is CASSLRAGINEQYF.

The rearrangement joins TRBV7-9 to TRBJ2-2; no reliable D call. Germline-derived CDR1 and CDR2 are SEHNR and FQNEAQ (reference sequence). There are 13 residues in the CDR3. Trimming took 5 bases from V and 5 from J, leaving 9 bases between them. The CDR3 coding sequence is TGTGCCAGCAGCGACGGACGGACCGGGGAGCTGTTTTTT. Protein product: CASSDGRTGELFF. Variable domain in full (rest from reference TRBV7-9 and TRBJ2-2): DTGVSQNPRHKITKRGQNVTFRCDPISEHNRLYWYRQTLGQGPEFLTYFQNEAQLEKSRLLSDRFSAERPKGSFSTLEIQRTEQGDSAMYLCASSDGRTGELFFGEGSRLTVL.

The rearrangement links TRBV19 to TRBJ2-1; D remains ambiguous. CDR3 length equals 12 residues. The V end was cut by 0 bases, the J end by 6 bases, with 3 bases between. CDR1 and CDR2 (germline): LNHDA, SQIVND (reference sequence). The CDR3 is CASSIDPNEQFF. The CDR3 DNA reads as TGTGCCAGTAGTATAGATCCCAATGAGCAGTTCTTC.

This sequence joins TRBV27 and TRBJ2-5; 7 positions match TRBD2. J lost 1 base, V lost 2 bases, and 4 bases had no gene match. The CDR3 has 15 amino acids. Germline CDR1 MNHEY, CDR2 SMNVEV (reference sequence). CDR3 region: CASSLGGRVQETQYF. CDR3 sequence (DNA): TGTGCCAGCAGTTTAGGTGGGAGGGTCCAAGAGACCCAGTACTTC.

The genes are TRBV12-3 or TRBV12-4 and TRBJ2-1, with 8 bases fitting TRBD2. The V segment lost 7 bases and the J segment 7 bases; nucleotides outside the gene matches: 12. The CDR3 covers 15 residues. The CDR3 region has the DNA TGTGCCAGCACCCCACCCGGGACTAGTGGGAATGAGCAGTTCTTC. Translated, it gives CASTPPGTSGNEQFF.

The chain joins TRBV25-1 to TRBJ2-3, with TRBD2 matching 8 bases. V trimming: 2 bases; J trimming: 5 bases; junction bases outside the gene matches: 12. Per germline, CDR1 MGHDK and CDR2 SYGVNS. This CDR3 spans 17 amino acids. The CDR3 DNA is TGTGCCAGCAGTGAACCCCGACTAGCGCCCGCATTAGATACGCAGTATTTT. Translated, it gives CASSEPRLAPALDTQYF. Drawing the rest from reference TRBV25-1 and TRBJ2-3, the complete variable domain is EADIYQTPRYLVIGTGKKITLECSQTMGHDKMYWYQQDPGMELHLIHYSYGVNSTEKGDLSSESTVSRIRTEHFPLTLESARPSHTSQYLCASSEPRLAPALDTQYFGPGTRLTVL.

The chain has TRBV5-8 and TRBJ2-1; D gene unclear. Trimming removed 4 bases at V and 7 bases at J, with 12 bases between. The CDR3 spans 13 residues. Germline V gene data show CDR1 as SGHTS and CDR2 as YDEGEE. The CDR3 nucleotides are TGTGCCAGCAGCCAGATTGTGAAGAATGAGCAGTTCTTC. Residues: CASSQIVKNEQFF.

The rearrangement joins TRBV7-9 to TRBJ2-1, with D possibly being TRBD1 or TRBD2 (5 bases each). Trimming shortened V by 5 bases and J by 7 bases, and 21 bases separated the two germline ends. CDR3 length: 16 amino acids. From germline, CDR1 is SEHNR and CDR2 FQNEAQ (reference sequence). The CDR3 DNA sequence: TGTGCCAGCAGCCCTAGTGAGGGGAAGAGCCTGAATGAGCAGTTCTTC. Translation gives CASSPSEGKSLNEQFF.

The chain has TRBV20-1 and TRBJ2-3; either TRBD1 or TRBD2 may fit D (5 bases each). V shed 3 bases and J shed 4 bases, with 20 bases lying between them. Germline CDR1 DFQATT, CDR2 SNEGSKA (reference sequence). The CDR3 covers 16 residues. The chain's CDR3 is CSASHPGLLGPDTQYF. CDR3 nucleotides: TGCAGTGCTAGCCATCCGGGGCTCCTGGGCCCAGATACGCAGTATTTT.

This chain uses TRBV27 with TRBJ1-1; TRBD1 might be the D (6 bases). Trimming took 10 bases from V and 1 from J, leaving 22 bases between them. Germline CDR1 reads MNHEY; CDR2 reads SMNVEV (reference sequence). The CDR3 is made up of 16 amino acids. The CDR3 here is CATMGTGMVWNTEAFF. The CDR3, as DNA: TGTGCCACCATGGGAACAGGGATGGTGTGGAACACTGAAGCTTTCTTT.

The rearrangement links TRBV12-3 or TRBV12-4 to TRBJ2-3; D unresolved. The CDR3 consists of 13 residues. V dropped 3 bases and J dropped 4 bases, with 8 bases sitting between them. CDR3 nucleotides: TGTGCCAGCAGTTTGAGTCGTGCAGATACGCAGTATTTT. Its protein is CASSLSRADTQYF.

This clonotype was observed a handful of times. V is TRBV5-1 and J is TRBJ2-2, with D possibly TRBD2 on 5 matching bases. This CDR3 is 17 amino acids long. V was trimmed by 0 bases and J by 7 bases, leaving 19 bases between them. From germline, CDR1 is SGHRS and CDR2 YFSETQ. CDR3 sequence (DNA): TGCGCCAGCAGCTTGGAAATTGCCGGACGGGGTGGCGGGGAGCTGTTTTTT. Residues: CASSLEIAGRGGGELFF.

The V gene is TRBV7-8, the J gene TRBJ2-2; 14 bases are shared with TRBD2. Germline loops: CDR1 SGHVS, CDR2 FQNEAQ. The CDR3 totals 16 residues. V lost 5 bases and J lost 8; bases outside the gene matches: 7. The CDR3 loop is CASSAGLAGVVGELFF. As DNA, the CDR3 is TGTGCCAGCAGCGCGGGACTAGCGGGAGTTGTAGGGGAGCTGTTTTTT.

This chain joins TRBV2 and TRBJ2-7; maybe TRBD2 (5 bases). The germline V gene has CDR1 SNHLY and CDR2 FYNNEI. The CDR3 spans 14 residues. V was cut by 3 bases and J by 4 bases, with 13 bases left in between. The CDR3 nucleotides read TGTGCCAGCAGTGAGCCGGAGGCGTCATACGAGCAGTACTTC. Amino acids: CASSEPEASYEQYF.

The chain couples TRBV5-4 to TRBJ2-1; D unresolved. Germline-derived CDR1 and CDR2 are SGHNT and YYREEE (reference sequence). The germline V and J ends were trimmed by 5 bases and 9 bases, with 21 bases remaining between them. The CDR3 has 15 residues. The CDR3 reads CASSRRADGVGEQFF. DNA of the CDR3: TGTGCCAGCAGTCGACGAGCCGATGGGGTGGGTGAGCAGTTCTTC.

The chain's CDR3 is CARARVGATSANPYEQYF. As DNA, the CDR3 is TGTGCCAGGGCGAGAGTGGGCGCAACCTCTGCCAATCCCTACGAGCAGTACTTC. The V call is TRBV7-2, the J call TRBJ2-7; no firm D call. Germline V lookup: CDR1 SGHTA, CDR2 FQGNSA. Trimming took 9 bases from V and 2 from J, leaving 29 bases between them. This CDR3 has 18 amino acids.

The CDR3: CASNPRQPTTEAFF. Written as DNA, the CDR3 is TGTGCCAGCAACCCTAGACAGCCCACCACTGAAGCTTTCTTT. The gene calls are TRBV27 and TRBJ1-1; TRBD1 is a possible D gene (5 bases). Looked up from germline, CDR1 is MNHEY and CDR2 is SMNVEV (reference sequence). The CDR3 length is 14 residues. Trimming shortened V by 7 bases and J by 4 bases, and 16 bases separated the two germline ends.

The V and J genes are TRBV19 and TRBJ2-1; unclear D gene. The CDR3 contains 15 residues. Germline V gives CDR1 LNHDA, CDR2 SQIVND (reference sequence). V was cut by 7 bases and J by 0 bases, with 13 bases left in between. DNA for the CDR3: TGTGCCAGTACTGTCGGTCAGAGCTCCTACAATGAGCAGTTCTTC. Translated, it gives CASTVGQSSYNEQFF.

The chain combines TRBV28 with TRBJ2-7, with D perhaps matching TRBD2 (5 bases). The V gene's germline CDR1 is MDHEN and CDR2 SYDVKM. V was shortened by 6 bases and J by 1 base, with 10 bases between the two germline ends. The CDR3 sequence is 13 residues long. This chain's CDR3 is CASRVEGSYEQYF. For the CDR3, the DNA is TGTGCCAGCAGGGTAGAGGGATCCTACGAGCAGTACTTC.